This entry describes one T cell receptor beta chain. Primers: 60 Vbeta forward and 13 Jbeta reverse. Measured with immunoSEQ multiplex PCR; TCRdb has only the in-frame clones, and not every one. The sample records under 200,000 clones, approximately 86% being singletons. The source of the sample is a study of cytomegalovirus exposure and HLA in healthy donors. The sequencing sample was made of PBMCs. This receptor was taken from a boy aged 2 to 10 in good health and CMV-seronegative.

The CDR3 region is CASSHDGLTDTQYF. CDR3 coding DNA: TGTGCCAGCAGTCACGACGGACTCACAGATACGCAGTATTTT. The chain combines TRBV28 with TRBJ2-3; tentative D call: TRBD2 (5 bases). The V and J ends lost 5 bases and 2 bases respectively, with 11 bases between them. This CDR3 comprises 14 residues. The germline V gene has CDR1 MDHEN and CDR2 SYDVKM.